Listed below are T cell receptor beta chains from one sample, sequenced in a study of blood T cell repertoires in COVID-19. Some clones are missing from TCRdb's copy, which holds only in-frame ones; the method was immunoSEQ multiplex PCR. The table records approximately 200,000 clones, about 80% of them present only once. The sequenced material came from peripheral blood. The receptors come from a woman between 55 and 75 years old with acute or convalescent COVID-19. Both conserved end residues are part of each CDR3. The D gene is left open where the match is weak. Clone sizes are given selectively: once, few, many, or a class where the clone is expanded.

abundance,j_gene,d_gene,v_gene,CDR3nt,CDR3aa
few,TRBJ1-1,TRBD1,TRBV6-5,TGTGCCAGCACGTCCCGGGACAGGGGGACTGAAGCTTTCTTT,CASTSRDRGTEAFF
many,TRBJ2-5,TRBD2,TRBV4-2,TGTGCCAGCAGCCAAGGACTAGCGGGGGGGCCCGAGACCCAGTACTTC,CASSQGLAGGPETQYF
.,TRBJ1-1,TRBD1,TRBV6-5,TGTGCCAGCAGAACCGACAGGGTCGCCACTGAAGCTTTCTTT,CASRTDRVATEAFF
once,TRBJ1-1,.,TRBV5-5,TGTGCCAGTAGCATCGACAGAGCGAACACTGAAGCTTTCTTT,CASSIDRANTEAFF
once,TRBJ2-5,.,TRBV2,TGTGCCAGCAACGGGAAGGAAGAGACCCAGTACTTC,CASNGKEETQYF
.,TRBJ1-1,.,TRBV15,TGTGCCACCAGCAGGGGCCAGGCTTACACTGAAGCTTTCTTT,CATSRGQAYTEAFF
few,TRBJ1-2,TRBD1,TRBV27,TGTGCCAGCAGTAGGACAGGGGGGCTCCACTATGGCTACACCTTC,CASSRTGGLHYGYTF
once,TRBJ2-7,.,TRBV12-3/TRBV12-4,TGTGCCAGCAGTCGAACAGGCTACGAGCAGTACTTC,CASSRTGYEQYF
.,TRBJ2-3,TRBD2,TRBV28,TGTGCCAGCAGTCTCTTCCAGCGGGGGGTTGGAACAGATACGCAGTATTTT,CASSLFQRGVGTDTQYF
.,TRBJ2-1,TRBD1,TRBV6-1,TGTGCCAGCAGTGAGCCGGGACAGCTTAAGAATGAGCAGTTCTTC,CASSEPGQLKNEQFF
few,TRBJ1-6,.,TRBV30,TGTGCCTGGAGTACCGGCAGGGGTTCTTCACCCCTCCACTTT,CAWSTGRGSSPLHF
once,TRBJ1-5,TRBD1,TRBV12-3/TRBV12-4,TGTGCCAGCAGTCGACAGGGGGTCCAGCCCCAGCATTTT,CASSRQGVQPQHF
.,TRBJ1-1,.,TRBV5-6,TGTGCCAGCAGCTTATTCCGTAAGAACACTGAAGCTTTCTTT,CASSLFRKNTEAFF
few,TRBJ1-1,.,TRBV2,TGTGCCAGCAACCGGGGAGGGACTGAAGCTTTCTTT,CASNRGGTEAFF
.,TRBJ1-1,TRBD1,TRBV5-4,TGTGCCAGCAGCTTTCACAGGGGACGAATGAACACTGAAGCTTTCTTT,CASSFHRGRMNTEAFF
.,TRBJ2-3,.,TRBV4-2,TGTGCCAGCAGCCCCCTCGAGTACAGCTCTAGCACAGATACGCAGTATTTT,CASSPLEYSSSTDTQYF
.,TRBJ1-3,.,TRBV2,TGTGCCAGCAGTGAAGCACTTAGAATGGGACAAGCAAATCCGGTCCTCTCTGGAAACACCATATATTTT,CASSEALRMGQANPVLSGNTIYF
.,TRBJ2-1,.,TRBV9,TGTGCCAGCAGCGTAGACGGGGGAGGCTACAATGAGCAGTTCTTC,CASSVDGGGYNEQFF
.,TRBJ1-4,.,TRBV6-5,TGTGCCAGCAGTTACTCGGACAGCAATGAAAAACTGTTTTTT,CASSYSDSNEKLFF
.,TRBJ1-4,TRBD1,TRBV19,TGTGCCAGTAGTATCTTAGGGGGCCCTAATGAAAAACTGTTTTTT,CASSILGGPNEKLFF
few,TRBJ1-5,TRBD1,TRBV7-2,TGTGCCAGCAGCTTAACAGGGGGTCGGCAGCCCCAGCATTTT,CASSLTGGRQPQHF
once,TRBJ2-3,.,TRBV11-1,TGTGCCAGCAGTCCCTTCTTAGATACGCAGTATTTT,CASSPFLDTQYF
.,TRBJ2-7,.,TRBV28,TGTGCCAGCAGACAGGGTCTCGGCTACGAGCAGTACTTC,CASRQGLGYEQYF
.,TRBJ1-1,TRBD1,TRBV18,TGTGCCAGCTCGCCAACAGGGGCGGAGACTGAAGCTTTCTTT,CASSPTGAETEAFF
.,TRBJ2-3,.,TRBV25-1,TGTGCCAGCAGTGAATTGGGAGGAGAGATTAATACGCAGTATTTT,CASSELGGEINTQYF
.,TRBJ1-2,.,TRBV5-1,TGCGCCAGCAGCCCCACAGGGTTGAGGGGCTACACCTTC,CASSPTGLRGYTF
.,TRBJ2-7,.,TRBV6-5,TGTGCCAGCAGGGGACTGGATCCCTACGAGCAGTACTTC,CASRGLDPYEQYF
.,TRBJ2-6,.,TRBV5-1,TGCGCCAGCAGCCTTAGTAGCTCTGGGGCCAACGTCCTGACTTTC,CASSLSSSGANVLTF
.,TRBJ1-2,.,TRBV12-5,TGTGCTAGTGCGACCCGTGCAGGGGACTATGGCTACACCTTC,CASATRAGDYGYTF
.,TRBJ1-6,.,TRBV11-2,TGTGCCAGCAGACCGACAGAATATAATTCACCCCTCCACTTT,CASRPTEYNSPLHF
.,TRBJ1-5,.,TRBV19,TGTGCCAGTAGCCCAGAACAGGGTTGGGGTCAGCCCCAGCATTTT,CASSPEQGWGQPQHF
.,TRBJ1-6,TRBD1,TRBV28,TGTGCCAGCAGCTCCGGACAGGGAGGGTCACCCCTCCACTTT,CASSSGQGGSPLHF
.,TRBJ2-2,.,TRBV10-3,TGTGCCATCAGTGAGTCGGCAAAGAACACCGGGGAGCTGTTTTTT,CAISESAKNTGELFF
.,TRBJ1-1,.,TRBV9,TGTGCCAGCAGCACCACACCGAACACTGAAGCTTTCTTT,CASSTTPNTEAFF
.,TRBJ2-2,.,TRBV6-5,TGTGCCAGCAGTTATAAGCTAGCCGGGGAGCTGTTTTTT,CASSYKLAGELFF
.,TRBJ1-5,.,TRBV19,TGTGCCAGTAGTATTAGTGGGGGGGCGCCGGGCAATCAGCCCCAGCATTTT,CASSISGGAPGNQPQHF
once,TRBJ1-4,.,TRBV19,TGTGCCAGCCGGAATGAAAAACTGTTTTTT,CASRNEKLFF
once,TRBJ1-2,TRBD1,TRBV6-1,TGTGCCAGCAGTGCATTTGCAACCGGGACAGGGGGAGGGCTTCGGTATGGCTACACCTTC,CASSAFATGTGGGLRYGYTF
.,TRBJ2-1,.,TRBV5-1,TGCGCCAGCAGCGCGGGGGCGTTCTATGAGCAGTTCTTC,CASSAGAFYEQFF
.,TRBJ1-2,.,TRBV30,TGTGCCTGGAGTGTCGGCTATGGCTACACCTTC,CAWSVGYGYTF
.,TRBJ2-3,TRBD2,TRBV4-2,TGTGCCAGCAGCCAGGTAGCGGGGGGGCCTGGAGATACGCAGTATTTT,CASSQVAGGPGDTQYF
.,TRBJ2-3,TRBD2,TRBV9,TGTGCCAGCAGCCCTAGAGGGACTAGCCCCCTCACAGATACGCAGTATTTT,CASSPRGTSPLTDTQYF
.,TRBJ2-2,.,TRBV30,TGTGCCTTTAACTGGGGCCTCGGCCCCGGGGAGCTGTTTTTT,CAFNWGLGPGELFF
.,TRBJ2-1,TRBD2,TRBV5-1,TGCGCCAGCAGCCCCGGGACTAGCGGTTACAATGAGCAGTTCTTC,CASSPGTSGYNEQFF
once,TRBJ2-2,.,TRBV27,TGTGCCAGCAGTTATCGGGCCGGGGAGCTGTTTTTT,CASSYRAGELFF
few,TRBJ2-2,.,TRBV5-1,TGCGCCAGCAGCTTGTCGGGGAGGACCGGGGAGCTGTTTTTT,CASSLSGRTGELFF
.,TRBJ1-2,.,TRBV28,TGTGCCAGCAGAGCAGGGGCGAACTATGGCTACACCTTC,CASRAGANYGYTF
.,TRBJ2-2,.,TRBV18,TGTGCCAGCTCAAGAGGGACTGCCGCGAACACCGGGGAGCTGTTTTTT,CASSRGTAANTGELFF
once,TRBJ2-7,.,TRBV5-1,TGCGCCAGCAGCTCACAGGACAGTAGCCTTAGTCAGCAGTACTTC,CASSSQDSSLSQQYF
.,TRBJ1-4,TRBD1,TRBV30,TGTGCCTGGAGTGGACAGGGAACAACTAATGAAAAACTGTTTTTT,CAWSGQGTTNEKLFF
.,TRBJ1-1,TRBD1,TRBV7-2,TGTGCCAGCAGCTCGAGGACAGGGCTCACTGAAGCTTTCTTT,CASSSRTGLTEAFF
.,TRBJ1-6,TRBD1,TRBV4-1,TGCGCCAGCAGCCCCGACGGGACAGGGCGGGATTCACCCCTCCACTTT,CASSPDGTGRDSPLHF
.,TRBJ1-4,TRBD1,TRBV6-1,TGTGCCAGCAGCGGACAGGGGATTATTAATGAAAAACTGTTTTTT,CASSGQGIINEKLFF
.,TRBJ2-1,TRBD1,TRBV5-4,TGTGCCAGCAGCTCCCCGGGACAGCACAATGAGCAGTTCTTC,CASSSPGQHNEQFF
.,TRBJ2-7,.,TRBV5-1,TGCGCCAGCAGCTCCAACCCGGCAGGGGCCTCCTACGAGCAGTACTTC,CASSSNPAGASYEQYF
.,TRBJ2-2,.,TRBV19,TGTGCCAGTAGTGCGCGGGCCCCGGGCACCGGGGAGCTGTTTTTT,CASSARAPGTGELFF
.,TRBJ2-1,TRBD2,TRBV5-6,TGTGCCAGCAGCTTGGCCGCGGCGGGGGGGCCGTATCTCAATGAGCAGTTCTTC,CASSLAAAGGPYLNEQFF